This TCR beta chain was captured by sequencing in a study of Ad26.COV2.S vaccination and SARS-CoV-2 variants. Study overall: Once or twice, 56 days apart, Ad26.COV2.S was delivered intramuscularly.

Study conclusions and caveats: Once vaccination had occurred, spike-specific CD8+ and CD4+ T cell responses reportedly showed substantial breadth. Total responses of T cells may have been underestimated by the analyses of TCR breadth and depth.

The CDR3 covers 16 residues. Germline assignment: CDR1 MGHRA and CDR2 YSYEKL. V was clipped by 0 bases and J by 3 bases, with 14 bases between them. As for treatment: over 15 received Ad26.COV2.S at low or high dose, single or two shots; a few received placebo; per-sample allocation not given. It was on day 63 after the first vaccine or placebo injection that samples were taken. On this clone: Its antigen is as yet unknown.

Libraries were prepared by immunoSEQ multiplex PCR; TCRdb keeps only in-frame clonotypes and omits some of them. The table shows over 350,000 clones, with roughly nine tenths occurring only once. This sequence joins TRBV4-1 and TRBJ1-1; a weak D match, TRBD1 (5 bases). The source is a person aged 18-65 years who received the Ad26.COV2.S COVID-19 vaccine or a placebo. The sample was peripheral blood, taken in a trial of Ad26.COV2.S vaccine versus placebo. CDR3 in DNA: TGCGCCAGCAGCCAAGAAGGGGACCCTGGTCACACTGAAGCTTTCTTT. It yields the protein CASSQEGDPGHTEAFF.